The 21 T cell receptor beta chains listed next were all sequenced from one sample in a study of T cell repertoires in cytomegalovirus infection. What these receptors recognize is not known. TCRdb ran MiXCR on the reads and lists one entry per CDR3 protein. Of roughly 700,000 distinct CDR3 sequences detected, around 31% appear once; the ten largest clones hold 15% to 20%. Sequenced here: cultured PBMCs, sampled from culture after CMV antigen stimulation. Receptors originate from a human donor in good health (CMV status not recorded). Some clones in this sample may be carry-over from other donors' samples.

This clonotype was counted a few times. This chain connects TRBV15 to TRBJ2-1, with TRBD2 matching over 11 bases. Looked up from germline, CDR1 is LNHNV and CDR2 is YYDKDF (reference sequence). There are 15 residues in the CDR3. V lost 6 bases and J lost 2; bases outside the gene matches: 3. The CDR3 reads CATSSGLAAYNEQFF. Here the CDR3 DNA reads TGTGCCACCAGTTCGGGACTAGCGGCCTACAATGAGCAGTTCTTC.

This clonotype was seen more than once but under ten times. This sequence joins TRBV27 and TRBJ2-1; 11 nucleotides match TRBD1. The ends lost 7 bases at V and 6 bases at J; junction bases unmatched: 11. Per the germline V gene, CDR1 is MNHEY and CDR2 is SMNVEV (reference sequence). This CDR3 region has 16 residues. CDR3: CASTRIGTGGSNEQFF. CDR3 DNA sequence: TGTGCCAGCACAAGGATTGGGACAGGGGGTAGCAATGAGCAGTTCTTC.

The DNA for the CDR3 is TGTGCCAGCGGGGGACACAGGAACACTGAAGCTTTCTTT. Residues: CASGGHRNTEAFF. This chain uses TRBV2 with TRBJ1-1, with D possibly being TRBD1 (6 bases). Trimming shortened V by 8 bases and J by 1 base, and 11 bases separated the two germline ends. The CDR3 covers 13 residues. Germline V gives CDR1 SNHLY, CDR2 FYNNEI.

This CDR3 reads CAIIRNRDAYEQYF. For the CDR3, the DNA is TGTGCCATCATTAGAAACCGAGACGCCTACGAGCAGTACTTC. This sequence joins TRBV10-3 and TRBJ2-7; D is undetermined. Trimming took 7 bases from V and 2 from J, leaving 15 bases between them. This CDR3 region has 14 residues. Germline CDR1 and CDR2: ENHRY and SYGVKD.

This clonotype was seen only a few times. In DNA, the CDR3 is TGTGCCAGCAGCCGGGCGGCTGGAAACACCATATATTTT. Encoded protein: CASSRAAGNTIYF. The chain is built from TRBV7-6 and TRBJ1-3; D gene uncertain. V lost 5 bases to trimming and J lost 2 bases, with 7 bases between them. CDR1 SGHVS and CDR2 FNYEAQ come from the germline V gene. The CDR3 length is 13 residues.

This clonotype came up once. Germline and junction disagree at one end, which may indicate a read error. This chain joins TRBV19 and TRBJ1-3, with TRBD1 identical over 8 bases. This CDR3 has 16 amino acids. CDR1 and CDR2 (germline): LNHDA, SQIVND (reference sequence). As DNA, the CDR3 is TGTGCCGGTAGTACAGACAGGGGCGCATCTGGAAACACCATATATTTT. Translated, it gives CAGSTDRGASGNTIYF.

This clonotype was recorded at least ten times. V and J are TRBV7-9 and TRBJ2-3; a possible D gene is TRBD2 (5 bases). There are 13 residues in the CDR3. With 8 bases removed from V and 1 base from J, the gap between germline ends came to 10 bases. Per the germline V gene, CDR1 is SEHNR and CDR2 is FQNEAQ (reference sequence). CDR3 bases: TGTGCCAGCGGGAGCGCCGGCACAGATACGCAGTATTTT. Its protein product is CASGSAGTDTQYF.

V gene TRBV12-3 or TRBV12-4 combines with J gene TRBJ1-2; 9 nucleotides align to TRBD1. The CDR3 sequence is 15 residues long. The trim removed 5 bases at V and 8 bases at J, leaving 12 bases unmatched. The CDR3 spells CASSPSSGTGLGYTF. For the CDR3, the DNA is TGTGCCAGCAGTCCTTCATCCGGGACAGGGTTAGGCTACACCTTC.

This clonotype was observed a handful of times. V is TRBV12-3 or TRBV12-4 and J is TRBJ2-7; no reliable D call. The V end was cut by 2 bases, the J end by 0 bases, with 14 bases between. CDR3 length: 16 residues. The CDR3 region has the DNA TGTGCCAGCAGTTTAAAACTCGCCGACTTCTCCTACGAGCAGTACTTC. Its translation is CASSLKLADFSYEQYF.

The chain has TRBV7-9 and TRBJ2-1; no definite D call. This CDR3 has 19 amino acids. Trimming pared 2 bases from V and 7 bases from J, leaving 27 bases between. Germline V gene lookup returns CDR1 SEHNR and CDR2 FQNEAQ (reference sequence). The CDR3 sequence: CASSLSNGYSTPLPNEQFF. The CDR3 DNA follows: TGTGCCAGCAGCTTATCAAATGGCTACTCAACCCCCCTCCCTAATGAGCAGTTCTTC.

Here the CDR3 DNA reads TGTGCCAGCAGCTTAGATCGGGTGCGGGAGCTGTTTTTT. Protein sequence: CASSLDRVRELFF. This sequence joins TRBV11-2 and TRBJ2-2; D is ambiguous. The germline V gene encodes CDR1 SGHAT and CDR2 FQNNGV. V lost 0 bases, J lost 9 bases, and 8 bases lay in between. The CDR3 spans 13 residues.

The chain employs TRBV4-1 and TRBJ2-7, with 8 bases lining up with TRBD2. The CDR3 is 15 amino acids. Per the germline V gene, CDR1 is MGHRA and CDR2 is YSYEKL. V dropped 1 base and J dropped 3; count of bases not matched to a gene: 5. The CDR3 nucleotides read TGCGCCAGCAGCCAAGTGACTAGCGCGGACTACGAGCAGTACTTC. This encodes CASSQVTSADYEQYF.

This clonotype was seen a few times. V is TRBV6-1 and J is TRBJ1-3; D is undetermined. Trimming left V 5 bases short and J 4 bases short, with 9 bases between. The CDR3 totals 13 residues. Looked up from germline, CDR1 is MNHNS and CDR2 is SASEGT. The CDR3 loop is CASSYNLGNTIYF. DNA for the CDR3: TGTGCCAGCAGTTACAATCTCGGAAACACCATATATTTT.

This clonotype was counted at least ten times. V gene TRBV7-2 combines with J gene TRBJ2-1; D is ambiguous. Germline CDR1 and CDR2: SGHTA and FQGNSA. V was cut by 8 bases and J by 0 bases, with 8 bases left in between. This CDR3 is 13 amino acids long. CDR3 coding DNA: TGTGCCAGCTCCGAGAGCTCCTACAATGAGCAGTTCTTC. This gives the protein CASSESSYNEQFF.

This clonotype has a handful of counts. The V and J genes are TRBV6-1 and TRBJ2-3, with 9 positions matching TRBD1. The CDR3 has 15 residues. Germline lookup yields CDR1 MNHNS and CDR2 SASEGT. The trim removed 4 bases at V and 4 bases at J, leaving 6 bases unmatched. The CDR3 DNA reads TGTGCCAGCAGTGCGGACAGGGGAGGCGCAGATACGCAGTATTTT. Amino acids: CASSADRGGADTQYF.

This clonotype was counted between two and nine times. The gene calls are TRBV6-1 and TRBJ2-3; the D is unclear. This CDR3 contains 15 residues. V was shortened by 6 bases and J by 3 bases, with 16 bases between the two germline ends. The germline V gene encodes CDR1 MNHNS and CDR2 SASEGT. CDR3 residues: CASSPDGFGTDTQYF. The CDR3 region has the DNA TGTGCCAGCAGCCCGGACGGCTTCGGGACAGATACGCAGTATTTT.

In nucleotides, the CDR3 is TGTGCCAGCAGCTTTGAATTGGGAAATGAGCAGTTCTTC. Its translation: CASSFELGNEQFF. The chain joins TRBV7-3 to TRBJ2-1; D unresolved. V was shortened by 3 bases and J by 7 bases, with 10 bases between the two germline ends. CDR3 length: 13 residues. CDR1 and CDR2 (germline): SGHTA, FQGTGA.

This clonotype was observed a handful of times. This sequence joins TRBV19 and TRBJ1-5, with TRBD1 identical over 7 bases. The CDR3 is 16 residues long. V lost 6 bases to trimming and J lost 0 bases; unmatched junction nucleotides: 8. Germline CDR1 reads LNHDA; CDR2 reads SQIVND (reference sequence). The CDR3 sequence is CASSYTGAFSNQPQHF. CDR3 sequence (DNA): TGTGCCAGTAGCTACACAGGGGCCTTTAGCAATCAGCCCCAGCATTTT.

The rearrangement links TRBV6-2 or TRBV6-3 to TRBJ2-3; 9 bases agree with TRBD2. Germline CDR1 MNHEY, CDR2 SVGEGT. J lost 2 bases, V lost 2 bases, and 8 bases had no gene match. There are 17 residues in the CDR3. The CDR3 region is CASSYRPSGTYTDTQYF. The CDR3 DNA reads TGTGCCAGCAGTTACCGGCCTAGCGGGACTTACACAGATACGCAGTATTTT.

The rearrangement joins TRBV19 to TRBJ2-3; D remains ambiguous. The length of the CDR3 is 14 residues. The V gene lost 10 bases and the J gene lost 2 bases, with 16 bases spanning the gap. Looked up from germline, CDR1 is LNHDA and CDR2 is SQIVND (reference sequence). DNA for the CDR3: TGTGCCACCACGGACGCCGTCTTCACAGATACGCAGTATTTT. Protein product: CATTDAVFTDTQYF.

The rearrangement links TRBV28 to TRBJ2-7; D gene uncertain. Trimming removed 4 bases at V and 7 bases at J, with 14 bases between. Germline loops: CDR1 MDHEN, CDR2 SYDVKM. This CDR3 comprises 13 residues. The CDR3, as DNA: TGTGCCAGCAGTTATGAAGGGTATCGGGAGCAGTACTTC. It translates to CASSYEGYREQYF.